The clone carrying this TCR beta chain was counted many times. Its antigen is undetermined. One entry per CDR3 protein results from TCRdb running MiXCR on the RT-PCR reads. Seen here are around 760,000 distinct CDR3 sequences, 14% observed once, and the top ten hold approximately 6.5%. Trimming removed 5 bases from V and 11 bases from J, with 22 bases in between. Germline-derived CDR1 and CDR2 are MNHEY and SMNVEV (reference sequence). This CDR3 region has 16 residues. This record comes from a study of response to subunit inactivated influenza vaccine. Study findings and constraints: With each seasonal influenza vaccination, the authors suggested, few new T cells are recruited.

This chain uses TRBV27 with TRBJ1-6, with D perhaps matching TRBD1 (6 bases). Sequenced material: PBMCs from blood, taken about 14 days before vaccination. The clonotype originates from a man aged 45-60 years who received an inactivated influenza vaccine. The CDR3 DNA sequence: TGTGCCAGCAGTCCACTCTCCGGGACACACGGTACACCCCTCCACTTT. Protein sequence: CASSPLSGTHGTPLHF.